One sample yielded the 7 T cell receptor beta chains listed below, sequenced in a study of beta chain features in type 1 diabetes. Expressed TCRB transcripts got sequenced, as all isolated RNA was reverse transcribed. Clones were sequenced by immunoSEQ multiplex PCR, and TCRdb holds only the in-frame ones, with some missing. Of 150,000 to 190,000 clones in the sample, roughly 8.1% were seen once. The sequenced sample was central memory CD4+ T cells from blood. The source of these receptors is a young man in good health.

The CDR3 DNA sequence: TGTGCCAGCAGTTCCAGCACAGGGGGCCCGACAACTAATGAAAAACTGTTTTTT. The encoded protein is CASSSSTGGPTTNEKLFF. The chain carries TRBV28 and TRBJ1-4, with 9 bases that match TRBD1. Germline V gives CDR1 MDHEN, CDR2 SYDVKM. The CDR3 has 18 amino acids. The ends lost 4 bases at V and 0 bases at J; junction bases unmatched: 9.

The chain links TRBV10-3 to TRBJ2-1; TRBD2 matches 9 bases. In germline, CDR1 is ENHRY, CDR2 SYGVKD. The CDR3 runs to 15 residues. Trimming cost V 4 bases and J 7 bases; bases outside gene matches: 8. In DNA form, the CDR3 reads TGTGCCATCAGTGCGTCTAGCGGGATCCCAAATGAGCAGTTCTTC. Translation: CAISASSGIPNEQFF.

This clone turned up a few times. The chain carries TRBV11-2 and TRBJ2-5; 8 bases agree with TRBD2. The length of the CDR3 is 16 residues. The trim removed 4 bases at V and 5 bases at J, leaving 12 bases unmatched. CDR1 and CDR2 (germline): SGHAT, FQNNGV. CDR3 protein: CASSSTGGGDWETQYF. The CDR3 nucleotides are TGTGCCAGCAGCTCCACGGGAGGGGGGGATTGGGAGACCCAGTACTTC.

Comments on this clone: This specimen includes other DNA sequences encoding the same CDR3. This rearrangement joins TRBV5-4 to TRBJ2-1, with no clear D. The germline V gene has CDR1 SGHNT and CDR2 YYREEE (reference sequence). Trimming took 0 bases from V and 8 from J, leaving 3 bases between them. The CDR3 sequence is 11 residues long. The DNA for the CDR3 is TGTGCCAGCAGCTTGGCTGATGAGCAGTTCTTC. It yields the protein CASSLADEQFF.

The chain combines TRBV5-8 with TRBJ1-2; 9 nucleotides align to TRBD1. CDR3 size: 11 residues. The germline V gene has CDR1 SGHTS and CDR2 YDEGEE. Trimming took 10 bases from V and 9 from J; bases not matched to a gene: 7. This CDR3 is CARGTGLRYTF. The CDR3 DNA is TGTGCCCGAGGGACAGGGCTTCGCTACACCTTC.

The rearrangement uses TRBV4-2 and TRBJ2-3, with 8 positions matching TRBD2. The CDR3 length is 17 residues. The germline gives CDR1 LGHNA, CDR2 YNFKEQ. V was pared by 0 bases and J by 4 bases, with 9 bases of the junction left unmatched. The CDR3 loop reads CASSQDQQRGIPDTQYF. CDR3 sequence (DNA): TGTGCCAGCAGCCAAGATCAACAGCGGGGGATTCCAGATACGCAGTATTTT.

The chain links TRBV5-4 to TRBJ2-1; D possibly corresponds to TRBD1 (7 bases). V was trimmed by 4 bases and J by 0 bases, leaving 11 bases between them. In germline, CDR1 is SGHNT, CDR2 YYREEE (reference sequence). CDR3 length: 15 residues. CDR3 sequence reads: CASSAQGGSYNEQFF. The CDR3 DNA sequence: TGTGCCAGCAGCGCGCAGGGGGGCTCCTACAATGAGCAGTTCTTC.